This T cell receptor (beta chain) was observed in a study of B cell selection in AIRE deficiency (dated by TCRdb to the late 2010s). Some background on the complete study: Researchers compared the TCRbeta repertoires of sorted blood CD4+ conventional T cells and regulatory T cells from AIRE-deficient patients with the corresponding repertoires from healthy controls. The TCR-sequenced cohort comprised roughly five AIRE-deficient APECED patients and roughly five healthy control donors.

From cysteine to phenylalanine, the CDR3 is 12 amino acids long. Only CDR3 DNA is held: 36 bases, read in frame from base 1. V is shortened by 5 bases, J by 2 bases, and the region joining them spans 4 bases. Looking up the germline V gene yields CDR1 MNHNS and CDR2 SASEGT. As regards this clone: Its antigen specificity is not known. Base quality data are lacking; no much larger clone is found one base away.

The immunoSEQ platform was used to sequence the TCRbeta chain. On the study's bioinformatics: Pooled Treg repertoires yielded tens of thousands of distinct TCRbeta sequences from patients and approximately 9.7x10^4 from healthy donors. Treg TCRbeta sequences found in two or more individuals were classed as public, and these public Treg TCRbeta sequences were then looked for in Tconv repertoires. Differences between groups were assessed using Mann-Whitney U tests with Bonferroni-Dunn correction in GraphPad Prism 7.03. TCRdb took this table from immuneACCESS and kept in-frame rearrangements with V and J called. Such tables lack part of the clones; where checked against another copy, unresolved V genes explain under half of the gap, and the rest is unexplained. V and J calls and clone size are given by that table; D and trimming were obtained from the DNA. The sample table contains roughly 18,000 clones; only one count was recorded for under 95% of them. About 0.9% of the sample belongs to the ten largest clones.

Regulatory T cells were sorted as CD4+CD25hiCD127low/negative cells. Control samples were obtained from healthy donors who were not related to the patients. Tconv and Treg cells for TCRbeta sequencing were sorted on a FACSAria flow cytometer. The sorted cells were collected in 5-ml round-bottom polystyrene tubes, and the dry cell pellets were frozen at -80 degrees C prior to sequencing. General study outcomes and caveats: Of roughly 3,600 shared Treg TCRbeta sequences, around 31% were shared only among healthy donors and 7.5% to 9.5% only among patients, suggesting less efficient Treg selection without AIRE. Only TCRbeta chains were sequenced, and about 40% of the Treg sequences shared among healthy donors were also detected in healthy Tconv cells, possibly owing to differing TCRalpha chains. Shorter CDR3s were found in shared Treg sequences, reflecting a bias toward rearrangements containing few non-templated nucleotide insertions. In terms of TCRBV gene usage, CDR3 length and TCR diversity, Tconv and Treg cells from AIRE-deficient patients looked similar to Tconv and Treg cells from healthy donors. Around 33% of the Treg TCRbeta sequences shared among healthy donors were found in patient Tconv cells, which suggests that Treg-biased clones were diverted into the Tconv compartment.

The chain joins TRBV6-1 to TRBJ1-5; the D segment cannot be called with confidence. The specimen was CD4+CD25+ Tregs sorted from PBMCs. This clonotype was obtained from a human donor in good health. The DNA is TGTGCCAGCAGTCGGGGCAATCAGCCCCAGCATTTT. This yields the protein CASSRGNQPQHF.